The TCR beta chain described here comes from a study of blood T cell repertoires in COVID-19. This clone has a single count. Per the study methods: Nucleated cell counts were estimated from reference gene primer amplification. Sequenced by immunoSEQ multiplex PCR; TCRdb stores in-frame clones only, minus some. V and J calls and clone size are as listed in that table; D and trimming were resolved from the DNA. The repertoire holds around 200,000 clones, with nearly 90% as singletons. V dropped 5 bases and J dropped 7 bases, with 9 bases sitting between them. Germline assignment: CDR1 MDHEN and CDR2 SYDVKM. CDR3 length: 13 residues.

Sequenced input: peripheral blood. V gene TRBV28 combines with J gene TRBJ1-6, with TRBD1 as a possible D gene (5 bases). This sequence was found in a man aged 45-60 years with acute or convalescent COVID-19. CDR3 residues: CASSTQGNSPLHF. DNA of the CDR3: TGTGCCAGCAGTACCCAGGGAAATTCACCCCTCCACTTT.